Below, 12 T cell receptor beta chains from the same sample are listed, as sequenced in a study of Graves' ophthalmopathy and Graves' hyperthyroidism. The study amplified TCR beta CDR3 regions using RNA transcripts. Second-round multiplex PCR came after first-round RT-PCR with HTBI primers. Via MiXCR, TCRdb re-called the multiplex PCR reads, giving one row per CDR3 protein. Of 740,000 or so distinct CDR3 sequences in the sample, roughly 41% were seen once. Sequenced sample: peripheral blood. The receptors stem from an adult man with Graves' ophthalmopathy.

There are a few counts of this clonotype. The chain employs TRBV12-3 or TRBV12-4 and TRBJ1-5; D not resolved. V lost 2 bases to trimming and J lost 4 bases, with 9 bases between them. This CDR3 contains 14 residues. CDR3 in DNA: TGTGCCAGCAGTTTATATGAGGGAAATCAGCCCCAGCATTTT. Its translation is CASSLYEGNQPQHF.

This chain connects TRBV24-1 to TRBJ1-5; maybe TRBD1 (6 bases). The CDR3 has 15 amino acids. Trimming cost V 5 bases and J 4 bases, with 14 bases left between them. Germline V lookup: CDR1 KGHDR, CDR2 SFDVKD. The DNA for the CDR3 is TGTGCCACCAGTGCTCCGGAAGGGGGGAATCAGCCCCAGCATTTT. Amino acids: CATSAPEGGNQPQHF.

Ten or more counts support this clonotype. The CDR3 nucleotides are TGTGCCACCAAGGGGTATTTGGGGGAAAAACTGTTTTTT. Its translation: CATKGYLGEKLFF. The chain combines TRBV2 with TRBJ1-4, with TRBD1 as a possible D gene (5 bases). V gave up 10 bases and J gave up 8 bases, with 17 bases separating them. This CDR3 is 13 amino acids long. Germline V CDR1 and CDR2: SNHLY, FYNNEI. The complete variable domain, with remaining parts taken from reference TRBV2 and TRBJ1-4, reads EPEVTQTPSHQVTQMGQEVILRCVPISNHLYFYWYRQILGQKVEFLVSFYNNEISEKSEIFDDQFSVERPDGSNFTLKIRSTKLEDSAMYFCATKGYLGEKLFFGSGTQLSVL.

The DNA for the CDR3 is TGTGCCACTGAGGCCTACAATGAGCAGTTCTTC. It specifies CATEAYNEQFF. This chain joins TRBV24-1 and TRBJ2-5; D remains ambiguous. The better agreement between TRBJ2-1 and the DNA end casts doubt on the J call. This CDR3 spans 11 amino acids. Germline V lookup: CDR1 KGHDR, CDR2 SFDVKD.

This clonotype was detected ten times or more. The V and J genes are TRBV25-1 and TRBJ1-4; D gene unclear. The CDR3 spans 12 residues. Germline V gene sequence: CDR1 MGHDK, CDR2 SYGVNS. With 6 bases removed from V and 8 bases from J, the gap between germline ends came to 10 bases. CDR3 in amino acids: CASRGLGEKLFF. The CDR3 nucleotides are TGTGCCAGCAGGGGTCTGGGAGAAAAACTGTTTTTT.

This clonotype was seen only a few times. V gene TRBV10-3 combines with J gene TRBJ2-7, with D tentatively TRBD2 (5 bases). Germline V gene sequence: CDR1 ENHRY, CDR2 SYGVKD. The CDR3 loop spans 14 amino acids. V lost 2 bases and J 4 bases, leaving 12 bases between the germline ends. The CDR3 reads CAISEVEEVYEQYF. CDR3 nucleotide sequence: TGTGCCATCAGTGAGGTGGAGGAAGTGTACGAGCAGTACTTC.

This clonotype occurred a few times. This chain links TRBV25-1 with TRBJ1-1; no reliable D call. Trimming pared 3 bases from V and 4 bases from J, leaving 9 bases between. The germline gives CDR1 MGHDK, CDR2 SYGVNS. The CDR3 has 13 amino acids. The CDR3 DNA follows: TGTGCCAGCAGTGATGTCAGGAGCACTGAAGCTTTCTTT. Translated, it gives CASSDVRSTEAFF.

This clonotype was detected a few times. The CDR3 DNA follows: TGTGCCAGTTCCATCTCCGGGACGCAGGTCTATGGCTACACCTTC. This encodes CASSISGTQVYGYTF. The rearrangement joins TRBV19 to TRBJ1-2; tentative D call: TRBD1 (5 bases). Trimming removed 8 bases from V and 4 bases from J, with 20 bases in between. There are 15 residues in the CDR3. CDR1 LNHDA and CDR2 SQIVND come from the germline V gene (reference sequence).

Concerning this clonotype: Since a much larger clone is just one base distant, this may be a read error. This chain uses TRBV7-6 with TRBJ1-2, with D unclear. The CDR3 has 13 residues. The germline gives CDR1 SGHVS, CDR2 FNYEAQ. CDR3 in amino acids: CANSLGQLYGYTF. The CDR3 DNA sequence: TGTGCCAACAGCTTAGGCCAGCTCTATGGCTACACCTTC.

The sample holds a few counts of this clonotype. V and J are TRBV7-9 and TRBJ2-2, with D maybe TRBD1 (6 bases). V lost 4 bases, J lost 2 bases, and 11 bases lay in between. The germline V gene has CDR1 SEHNR and CDR2 FQNEAQ (reference sequence). The CDR3 covers 15 residues. DNA of the CDR3: TGTGCCAGCAGCTCTAGGACAGTTAACACCGGGGAGCTGTTTTTT. This codes for CASSSRTVNTGELFF.

The chain couples TRBV20-1 to TRBJ1-5; tentative D call: TRBD1 (5 bases). V was cut by 4 bases and J by 9 bases, with 19 bases left in between. Germline V gives CDR1 DFQATT, CDR2 SNEGSKA (reference sequence). CDR3 length: 14 residues. The CDR3 region is CSAMGPLANGPQHF. The DNA for the CDR3 is TGCAGTGCTATGGGACCGCTAGCAAATGGGCCCCAGCATTTT.

Details on this clonotype: A much larger clone is a single base away; this may be a read error. The V gene is TRBV7-2, the J gene TRBJ1-1; D call uncertain. CDR1 is SGHTA and CDR2 is FQGNSA in the germline V gene. There are 13 residues in the CDR3. Trimming pared 5 bases from V and 1 base from J, leaving 8 bases between. CDR3: CASSALRNTEAFF. CDR3 nucleotide sequence: TGTGCCAGCAGCGCCCTCCGGAACACTGAAGCTTTCTTT.